The 15 T cell receptor beta chains in this list originate from one sample, sequenced in a study of T-cell reconstitution after alpha-beta-depleted transplantation in children listed by TCRdb under 2016. What this sample's treatment or condition label stands for: allogeneic hematopoietic cell transplantation with graft depleted of TCRalphabeta T cells and CD19 B cells. Receptors were amplified or captured by PCR. Sequenced using an Illumina HiSeq 2500. TCR libraries were prepared with molecular barcoding, using unique molecular identifiers to normalize TCRbeta repertoire quantification. The raw public data were reprocessed by TCRdb itself: fastp quality trimming at Q25, MiXCR clonotype calling, in-frame beta chains only. CDR3 protein duplicates are merged, each entry listing the most common genes and DNA. The sample profile shows about 870,000 distinct CDR3 sequences; 16% of them were found once. The ten largest clones take up around 5% of the sample.

This sample comprised PBMCs, mostly from graft donor cells, obtained 360 days after TCRalphabeta/CD19-depleted stem cell transplant. The receptors derive from a male patient aged 10-17 years who had a stem cell transplant for acute lymphoblastic leukemia, so the T cells may come from the graft donor.

This sequence joins TRBV29-1 and TRBJ2-3; 10 nucleotides match TRBD2. Trimming took 4 bases from V and 6 from J; bases not matched to a gene: 7. There are 14 residues in the CDR3. CDR1 and CDR2 (germline): SQVTM, ANQGSEA. The CDR3: CSVVWTSGGDTQYF. CDR3 nucleotide sequence: TGCAGCGTTGTATGGACTAGCGGTGGGGATACGCAGTATTTT.

The V call is TRBV5-1, the J call TRBJ2-7; D not resolved. From germline, CDR1 is SGHRS and CDR2 YFSETQ. The V end lost 0 bases, the J end lost 7 bases, and 17 bases lay between the germline ends. The CDR3 covers 15 residues. The CDR3 sequence is CASSLDGRRSGEQYF. The CDR3 DNA sequence: TGCGCCAGCAGCTTGGATGGCCGCCGCTCGGGTGAGCAGTACTTC.

The CDR3 sequence: CASSQGRDKYNEQFF. CDR3 sequence (DNA): TGCGCCAGCAGCCAAGGAAGAGACAAGTACAATGAGCAGTTCTTC. This rearrangement joins TRBV4-1 to TRBJ2-1; no firm D call. V was cut by 1 base and J by 4 bases, with 11 bases left in between. CDR1 and CDR2 (germline): MGHRA, YSYEKL. CDR3 length: 15 residues.

A word on this clonotype: At one boundary the junction diverges from the germline segment, which might be a read error. The rearrangement joins TRBV5-1 to TRBJ2-1, with D possibly called TRBD1 or TRBD2 (5 bases each). CDR1 and CDR2 from the germline V gene are SGHRS and YFSETQ. CDR3 length: 11 residues. The CDR3 reads CASSESGTVDF. For the CDR3, the DNA is TGCGCCAGCAGCGAATCCGGGACGGTAGACTTC.

Only a few counts were recorded for this clonotype. The gene calls are TRBV10-3 and TRBJ2-5; 11 bases map to TRBD2. The CDR3 covers 17 residues. The V and J ends lost 4 bases and 1 base, in that order; junction bases with no gene match: 8. In germline, CDR1 is ENHRY, CDR2 SYGVKD. The CDR3 spells CAISAGLAAPFQETQYF. The CDR3 DNA reads as TGTGCCATCAGTGCGGGACTAGCGGCCCCTTTCCAAGAGACCCAGTACTTC.

The DNA for the CDR3 is TGCGCCAGCAGCTTGCCCCGCAGACTAGCGGACAAAAACATTCAGTACTTC. This encodes CASSLPRRLADKNIQYF. The chain employs TRBV5-1 and TRBJ2-4, with 9 nucleotides matching TRBD2. The trim removed 1 base at V and 3 bases at J, leaving 8 bases unmatched. The CDR3 has 17 amino acids. Germline CDR1 is SGHRS and CDR2 is YFSETQ. The full variable domain, in which reference TRBV5-1 and TRBJ2-4 provide the parts outside the CDR3, is KAGVTQTPRYLIKTRGQQVTLSCSPISGHRSVSWYQQTPGQGLQFLFEYFSETQRNKGNFPGRFSGRQFSNSRSEMNVSTLELGDSALYLCASSLPRRLADKNIQYFGAGTRLSVL.

The chain carries TRBV20-1 and TRBJ2-7; D call uncertain. The CDR3 has 11 amino acids. V was pared by 5 bases and J by 5 bases, with 10 bases between. Germline loops: CDR1 DFQATT, CDR2 SNEGSKA (reference sequence). The CDR3, as DNA: TGCAGTGCTCGCATTCGAAACGAGCAGTACTTC. Its protein product is CSARIRNEQYF.

This clonotype was found a few times. J is TRBJ2-3 and V is TRBV7-2; the D is unclear. There are 14 residues in the CDR3. Germline V gene lookup returns CDR1 SGHTA and CDR2 FQGNSA. V lost 6 bases to trimming and J lost 0 bases, with 10 bases between them. CDR3 in amino acids: CASSQILSTDTQYF. CDR3 bases: TGTGCCAGCAGTCAGATTCTTAGCACAGATACGCAGTATTTT.

This sequence joins TRBV20-1 and TRBJ2-1; D is unresolved. The germline V gene has CDR1 DFQATT and CDR2 SNEGSKA (reference sequence). This CDR3 spans 14 amino acids. Trimming removed 3 bases from V and 2 bases from J, with 11 bases in between. CDR3 sequence reads: CSASLGFPYNEQFF. In DNA form, the CDR3 reads TGCAGTGCTAGTCTAGGGTTCCCCTACAATGAGCAGTTCTTC.

This clonotype was seen a handful of times. J is TRBJ1-2 and V is TRBV5-1; D perhaps matches TRBD1 (6 bases). In germline, CDR1 is SGHRS, CDR2 YFSETQ. V lost 1 base to trimming and J lost 8 bases, with 12 bases between them. The CDR3 totals 13 residues. CDR3 residues: CASSLKQGEGYTF. DNA for the CDR3: TGCGCCAGCAGCTTGAAACAGGGCGAGGGCTACACCTTC.

V usage is TRBV5-1 and J usage is TRBJ2-1; 9 positions agree with TRBD2. The germline V gene encodes CDR1 SGHRS and CDR2 YFSETQ. The CDR3 runs to 22 residues. V trimming: 0 bases; J trimming: 8 bases; junction bases outside the gene matches: 27. In DNA, the CDR3 is TGCGCCAGCAGCTTGGTTGGTATCTCCACTAGCGGGTCGAACAATAGGGGCCATGAGCAGTTCTTC. Amino acid sequence: CASSLVGISTSGSNNRGHEQFF.

This clonotype was seen only a few times. This rearrangement joins TRBV20-1 to TRBJ1-5, with a weak D call TRBD1 (5 bases). The V end lost 3 bases, the J end lost 0 bases, and 15 bases lay between the germline ends. This CDR3 is 16 amino acids long. Per germline, CDR1 DFQATT and CDR2 SNEGSKA (reference sequence). The CDR3 DNA reads as TGCAGTGCTAGGGGAAGACAGCTTTATAGCAATCAGCCCCAGCATTTT. The encoded protein is CSARGRQLYSNQPQHF.

The genes are TRBV18 and TRBJ2-3; TRBD2 is a possible D gene (6 bases). V was pared by 1 base and J by 5 bases, with 16 bases between. Germline-derived CDR1 and CDR2 are KGHSH and LQKENI. The CDR3 totals 16 residues. CDR3 DNA sequence: TGTGCCAGCTCACCACTTAGCGGAGGAAGAGAAGATACGCAGTATTTT. Encoded protein: CASSPLSGGREDTQYF. The full variable domain, completed using reference TRBV18 and TRBJ2-3, is NAGVMQNPRHLVRRRGQEARLRCSPMKGHSHVYWYRQLPEEGLKFMVYLQKENIIDESGMPKERFSAEFPKEGPSILRIQQVVRGDSAAYFCASSPLSGGREDTQYFGPGTRLTVL.

This clonotype was counted a few times. This chain connects TRBV14 to TRBJ2-7; TRBD1 might be the D (5 bases). The CDR3 has 15 residues. Trimming removed 3 bases at V and 6 bases at J, with 18 bases between. CDR1 is SGHDN, CDR2 FVKESK, per germline. This CDR3 is CASSHKLTQGSEQYF. The CDR3 coding sequence is TGTGCCAGCAGCCATAAACTTACGCAGGGCTCCGAGCAGTACTTC.

This clonotype was counted only a few times. In nucleotides, the CDR3 is TGCAGTGCTAGAGGAGTAGCGGCCTCCTACGAGCAGTACTTC. This encodes CSARGVAASYEQYF. This sequence joins TRBV20-1 and TRBJ2-7, with D perhaps matching TRBD2 (6 bases). This CDR3 is built from 14 residues. Per the germline V gene, CDR1 is DFQATT and CDR2 is SNEGSKA (reference sequence). Trimming shortened V by 1 base and J by 0 bases, and 10 bases separated the two germline ends.